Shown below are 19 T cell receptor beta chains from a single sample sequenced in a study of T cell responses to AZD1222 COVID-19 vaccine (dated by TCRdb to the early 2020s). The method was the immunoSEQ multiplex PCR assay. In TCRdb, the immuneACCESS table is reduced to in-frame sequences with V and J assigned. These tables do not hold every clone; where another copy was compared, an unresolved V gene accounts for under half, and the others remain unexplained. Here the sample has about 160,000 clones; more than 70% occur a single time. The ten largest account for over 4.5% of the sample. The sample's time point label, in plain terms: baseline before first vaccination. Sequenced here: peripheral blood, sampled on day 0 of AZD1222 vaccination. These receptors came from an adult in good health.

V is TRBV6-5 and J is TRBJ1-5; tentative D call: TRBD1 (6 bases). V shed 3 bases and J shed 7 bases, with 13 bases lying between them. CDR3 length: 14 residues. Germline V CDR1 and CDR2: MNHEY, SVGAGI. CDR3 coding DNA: TGTGCCAGCAGTTATGAGGCAGGGGAACAGCCCCAGCATTTT. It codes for CASSYEAGEQPQHF.

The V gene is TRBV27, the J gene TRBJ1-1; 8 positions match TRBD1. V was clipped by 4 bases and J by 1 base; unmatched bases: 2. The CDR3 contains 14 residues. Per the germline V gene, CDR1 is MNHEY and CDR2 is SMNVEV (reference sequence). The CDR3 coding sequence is TGTGCCAGCAGTTCAGGGACAGGGAACACTGAAGCTTTCTTT. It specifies CASSSGTGNTEAFF.

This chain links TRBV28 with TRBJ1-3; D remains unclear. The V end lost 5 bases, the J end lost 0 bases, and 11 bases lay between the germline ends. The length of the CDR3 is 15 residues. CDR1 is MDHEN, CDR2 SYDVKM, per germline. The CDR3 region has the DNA TGTGCCAGCAGTCCCGCGGGCTCCTCTGGAAACACCATATATTTT. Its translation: CASSPAGSSGNTIYF.

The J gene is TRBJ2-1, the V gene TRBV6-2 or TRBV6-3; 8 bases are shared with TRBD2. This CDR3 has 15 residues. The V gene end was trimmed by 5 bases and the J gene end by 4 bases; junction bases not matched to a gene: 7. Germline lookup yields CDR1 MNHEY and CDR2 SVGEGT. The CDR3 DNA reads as TGTGCCAGCAGTCTCTCCCCGGGGGGGTACAATGAGCAGTTCTTC. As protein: CASSLSPGGYNEQFF.

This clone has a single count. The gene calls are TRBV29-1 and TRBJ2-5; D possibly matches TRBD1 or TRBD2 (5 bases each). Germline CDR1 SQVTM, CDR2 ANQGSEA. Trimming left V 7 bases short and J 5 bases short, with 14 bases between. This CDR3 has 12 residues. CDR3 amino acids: CSAPGRGETQYF. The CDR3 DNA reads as TGCAGCGCACCGGGGCGCGGGGAGACCCAGTACTTC.

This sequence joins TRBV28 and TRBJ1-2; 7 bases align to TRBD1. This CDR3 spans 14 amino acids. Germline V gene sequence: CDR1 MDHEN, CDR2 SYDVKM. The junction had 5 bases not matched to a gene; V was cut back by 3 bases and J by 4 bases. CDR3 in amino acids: CASSLPRTGYGYTF. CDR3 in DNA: TGTGCCAGCAGTTTGCCCAGGACAGGCTATGGCTACACCTTC.

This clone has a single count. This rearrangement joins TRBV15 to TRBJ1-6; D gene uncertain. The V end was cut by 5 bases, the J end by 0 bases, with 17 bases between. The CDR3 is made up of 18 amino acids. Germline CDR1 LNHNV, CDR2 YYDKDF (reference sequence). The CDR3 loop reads CATSSSRSPGSYNSPLHF. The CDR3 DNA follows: TGTGCCACCAGCTCCTCCCGCTCGCCGGGCTCCTATAATTCACCCCTCCACTTT.

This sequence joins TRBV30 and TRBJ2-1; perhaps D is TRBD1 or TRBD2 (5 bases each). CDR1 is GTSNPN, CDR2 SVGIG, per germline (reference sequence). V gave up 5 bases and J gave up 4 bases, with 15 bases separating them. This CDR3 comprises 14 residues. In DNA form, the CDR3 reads TGTGCCTGGGTTGGGGGAAATGGGTACAATGAGCAGTTCTTC. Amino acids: CAWVGGNGYNEQFF. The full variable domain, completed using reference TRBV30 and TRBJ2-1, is SQTIHQWPATLVQPVGSPLSLECTVEGTSNPNLYWYRQAAGRGLQLLFYSVGIGQISSEVPQNLSASRPQDRQFILSSKKLLLSDSGFYLCAWVGGNGYNEQFFGPGTRLTVL.

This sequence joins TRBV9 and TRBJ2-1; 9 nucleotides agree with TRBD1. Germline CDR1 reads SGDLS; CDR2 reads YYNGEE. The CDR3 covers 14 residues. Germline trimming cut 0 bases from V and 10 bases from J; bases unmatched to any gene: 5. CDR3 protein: CASSVGTGETEQFF. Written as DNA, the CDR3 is TGTGCCAGCAGCGTAGGGACAGGGGAAACAGAGCAGTTCTTC. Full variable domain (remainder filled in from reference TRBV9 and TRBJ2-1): DSGVTQTPKHLITATGQRVTLRCSPRSGDLSVYWYQQSLDQGLQFLIQYYNGEERAKGNILERFSAQQFPDLHSELNLSSLELGDSALYFCASSVGTGETEQFFGPGTRLTVL.

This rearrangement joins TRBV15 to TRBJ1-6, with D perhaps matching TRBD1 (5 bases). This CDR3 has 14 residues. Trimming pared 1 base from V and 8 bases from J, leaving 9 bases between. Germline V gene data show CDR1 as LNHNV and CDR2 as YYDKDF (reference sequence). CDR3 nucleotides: TGTGCCACCAGCAGAGCCCGGGGGGATTCACCCCTCCACTTT. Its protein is CATSRARGDSPLHF. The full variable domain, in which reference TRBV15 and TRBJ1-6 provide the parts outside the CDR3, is DAMVIQNPRYQVTQFGKPVTLSCSQTLNHNVMYWYQQKSSQAPKLLFHYYDKDFNNEADTPDNFQSRRPNTSFCFLDIRSPGLGDTAMYLCATSRARGDSPLHFGNGTRLTVT.

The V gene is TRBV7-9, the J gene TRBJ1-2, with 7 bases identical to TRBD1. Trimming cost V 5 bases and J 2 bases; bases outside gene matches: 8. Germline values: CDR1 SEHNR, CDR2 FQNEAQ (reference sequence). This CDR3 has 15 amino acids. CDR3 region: CASSPLTGANYGYTF. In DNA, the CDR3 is TGTGCCAGCAGCCCCCTAACAGGGGCCAACTATGGCTACACCTTC.

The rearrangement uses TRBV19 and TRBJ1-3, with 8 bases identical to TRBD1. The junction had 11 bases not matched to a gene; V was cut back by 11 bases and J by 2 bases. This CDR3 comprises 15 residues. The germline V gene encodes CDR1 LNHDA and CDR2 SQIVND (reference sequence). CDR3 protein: CACTGGPLPGNTIYF. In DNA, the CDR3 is TGTGCCTGTACAGGGGGGCCGCTACCTGGAAACACCATATATTTT.

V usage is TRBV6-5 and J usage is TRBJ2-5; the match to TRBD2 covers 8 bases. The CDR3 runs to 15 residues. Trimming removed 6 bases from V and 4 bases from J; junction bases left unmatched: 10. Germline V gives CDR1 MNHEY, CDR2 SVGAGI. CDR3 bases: TGTGCCAGCAGGAACCCGAGCGGGAGAGGAGAGACCCAGTACTTC. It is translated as CASRNPSGRGETQYF.

The CDR3 DNA sequence: TGTGCCAGCAGCACCCCCGGGACAGGGCTACGAACGCAGTATTTT. The encoded protein is CASSTPGTGLRTQYF. V is TRBV5-5 and J is TRBJ2-3, with TRBD1 matching over 9 bases. J gave up 9 bases and V 4 bases, and 12 bases lay outside the gene matches. The germline V gene has CDR1 SGHKS and CDR2 YYEKEE (reference sequence). The CDR3 runs 15 residues. Together with reference TRBV5-5 and TRBJ2-3, the CDR3 gives the full variable domain: DAGVTQSPTHLIKTRGQQVTLRCSPISGHKSVSWYQQVLGQGPQFIFQYYEKEERGRGNFPDRFSARQFPNYSSELNVNALLLGDSALYLCASSTPGTGLRTQYFGPGTRLTVL.

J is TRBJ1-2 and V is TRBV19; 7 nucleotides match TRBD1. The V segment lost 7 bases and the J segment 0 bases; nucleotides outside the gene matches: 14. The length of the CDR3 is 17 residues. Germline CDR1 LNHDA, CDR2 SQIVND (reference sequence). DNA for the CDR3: TGTGCCAGTACCATTACGACAAACAGGGGACCTAACTATGGCTACACCTTC. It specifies CASTITTNRGPNYGYTF.

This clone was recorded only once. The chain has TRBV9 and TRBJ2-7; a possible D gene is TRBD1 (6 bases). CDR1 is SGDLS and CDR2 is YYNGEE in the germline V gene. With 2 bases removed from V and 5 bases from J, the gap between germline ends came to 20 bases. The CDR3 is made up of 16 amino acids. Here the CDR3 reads CASSVSGGITPDEQYF. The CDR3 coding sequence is TGTGCCAGCAGCGTGTCTGGGGGCATTACTCCCGACGAGCAGTACTTC.

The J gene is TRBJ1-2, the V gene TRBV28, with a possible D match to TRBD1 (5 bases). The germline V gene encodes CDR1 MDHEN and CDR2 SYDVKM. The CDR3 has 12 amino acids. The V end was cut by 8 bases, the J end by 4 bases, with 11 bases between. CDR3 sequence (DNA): TGTGCCAGCTGGGGCACGCGCTATGGCTACACCTTC. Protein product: CASWGTRYGYTF.

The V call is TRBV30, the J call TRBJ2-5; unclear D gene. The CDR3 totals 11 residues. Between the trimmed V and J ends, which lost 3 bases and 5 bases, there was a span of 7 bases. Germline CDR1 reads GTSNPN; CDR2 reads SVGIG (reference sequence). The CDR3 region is CAWSPLETQYF. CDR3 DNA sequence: TGTGCCTGGAGCCCCCTGGAGACCCAGTACTTC.

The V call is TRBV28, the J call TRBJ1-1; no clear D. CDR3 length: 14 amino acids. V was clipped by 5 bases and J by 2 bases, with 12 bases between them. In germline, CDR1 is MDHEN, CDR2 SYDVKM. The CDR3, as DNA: TGTGCCAGCAGTCCCCCTGGGTCCAACACTGAAGCTTTCTTT. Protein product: CASSPPGSNTEAFF. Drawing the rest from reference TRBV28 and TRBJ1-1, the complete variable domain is DVKVTQSSRYLVKRTGEKVFLECVQDMDHENMFWYRQDPGLGLRLIYFSYDVKMKEKGDIPEGYSVSREKKERFSLILESASTNQTSMYLCASSPPGSNTEAFFGQGTRLTVV.